The clone carrying this T cell receptor (beta chain) occurred a few times. Its antigen is not known. This record belongs to a study of T-cell memory formation after mild COVID-19. Study outcomes and limitations: Clones contracting over day 15 to 85 were CD4/CD8 balanced, with later expanders leaning CD4+. The second-wave clones peaking on day 37 were not confirmed as SARS-CoV-2-specific. Pre-infection memory contained some responding clones, which suggested that cross-reactive memory had joined.

Each CDR3 protein is one row after TCRdb ran MiXCR on the 5' RACE reads. The repertoire consists of about 200,000 distinct CDR3 sequences, with about 16% occurring once and the leading ten covering about 2.4%. Deletions cut 4 bases from V and 6 bases from J, with 20 bases between. This CDR3 spans 16 amino acids. Looked up from germline, CDR1 is SGDLS and CDR2 is YYNGEE. The sequence derives from an adult woman who had mild COVID-19 (a few samples of this study predate the infection). Cell type and time point are not known. The genes are TRBV9 and TRBJ1-3; the D is unclear. The sequenced material came from PBMCs or a T cell subset sorted from them (not recorded which). CDR3 coding DNA: TGTGCCAGCAGCCGAGTCGGGCAACCATCTCAAAACACCATATATTTT. Encoded protein: CASSRVGQPSQNTIYF.